The subject of this entry is one T cell receptor beta chain. No antigen is known for it. The data belong to a study of OX40 agonist ivuxolimab in advanced cancers. Study-wide results and caveats: There were, on average, more expanded clones in CD8+ T cells than in CD4+.

The CDR3 covers 16 residues. Germline V gene lookup returns CDR1 LNHNV and CDR2 YYDKDF (reference sequence). With V trimmed by 3 bases and J by 4 bases, 4 bases remained unmatched. Using immunoSEQ multiplex PCR, the repertoire was profiled, and TCRdb retains in-frame clones only, with some absent. The sample shows 70,000 to 80,000 clones, 80% to 90% of them seen only once. The chain joins TRBV15 to TRBJ2-1, with 12 positions matching TRBD2. Sequenced material: CD4+ or CD8+ T cells sorted from blood, taken in a trial of the OX40 agonist ivuxolimab. This sequence was found in an adult with an advanced solid tumor such as melanoma, head and neck, liver or kidney cancer. CDR3 amino acids: CATSRELAGGYNEQFF. DNA for the CDR3: TGTGCCACCAGCAGGGAACTAGCGGGGGGTTACAATGAGCAGTTCTTC.